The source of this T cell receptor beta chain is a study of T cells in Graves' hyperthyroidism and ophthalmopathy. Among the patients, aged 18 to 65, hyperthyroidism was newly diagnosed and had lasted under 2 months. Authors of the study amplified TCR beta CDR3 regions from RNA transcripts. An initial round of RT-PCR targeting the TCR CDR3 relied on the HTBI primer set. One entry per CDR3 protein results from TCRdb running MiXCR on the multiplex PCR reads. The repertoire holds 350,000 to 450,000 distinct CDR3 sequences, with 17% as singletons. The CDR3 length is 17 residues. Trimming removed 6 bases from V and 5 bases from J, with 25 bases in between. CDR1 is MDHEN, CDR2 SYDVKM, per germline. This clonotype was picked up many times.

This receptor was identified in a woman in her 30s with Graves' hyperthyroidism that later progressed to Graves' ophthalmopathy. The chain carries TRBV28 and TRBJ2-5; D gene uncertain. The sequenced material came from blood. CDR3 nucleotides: TGTGCCAGCAGGCCAACCTTTACGAGGACGCCGAGGGAGACCCAGTACTTC. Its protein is CASRPTFTRTPRETQYF.